Listed below are T cell receptor beta chains from one sample, sequenced in a study of T cell repertoires in cytomegalovirus infection. TCRdb reprocessed the reads via MiXCR and lists one record per CDR3 protein. The sample shows hundreds of thousands of distinct CDR3 sequences, 18% of them seen only once. Sequences were obtained from PBMCs. Every receptor here comes from a human donor in good health (CMV status not recorded). Some clones in this sample may be carry-over from other donors' samples. CDR3s include the opening cysteine and the closing phenylalanine or tryptophan. D genes are given only for firm matches. Clone sizes are given selectively: once, few, many, or a class where the clone is expanded.

>TRBV6-6|few|TRBD1|TRBJ2-1
TGTGCCAGCAGTTACCGGGACAGGCTGTACAATGAGCAGTTCTTC
CASSYRDRLYNEQFF
>TRBV20-1|few|TRBD1|TRBJ1-6
TGCAGTGCTGGGCGGGACAGAGTCCACTTT
CSAGRDRVHF
>TRBV7-9|-|-|TRBJ2-7
TGTGCCAGCAGCGGTAGGGCGCAGGAGCAGTACTTC
CASSGRAQEQYF
>TRBV15|few|-|TRBJ1-1
TGTGCCACCAGCAGTTGGGGTGTCCTGGACACTGAAGCTTTCTTT
CATSSWGVLDTEAFF
>TRBV14|many|-|TRBJ2-3
TGTGCCAGCAGCCAACTTACAGCGGAGGCAGATACGCAGTATTTT
CASSQLTAEADTQYF
>TRBV4-3|many|-|TRBJ1-5
TGCGCCAGCAGCCAAGTTTTGGGGGTGAGCAATCAGCCCCAGCATTTT
CASSQVLGVSNQPQHF
>TRBV12-3/TRBV12-4|few|-|TRBJ1-5
TGTGCCAGCAGTCCCGACAGGTTCAATCAGCCCCAGCATTTT
CASSPDRFNQPQHF
>TRBV9|-|-|TRBJ2-5
TGTGCCAGCAGCGACCGCGGAGGGGGCGAGACCCAGTACTTC
CASSDRGGGETQYF
>TRBV12-3/TRBV12-4|many|-|TRBJ1-2
TGTGCCAGCAGCTTAGGGTATGGCTACACCTTC
CASSLGYGYTF
>TRBV11-2|few|-|TRBJ2-3
TGTGCCAGCAGCCCCACGGCCGGGCAGGGCAAGGGAGATACGCAGTATTTT
CASSPTAGQGKGDTQYF
>TRBV2|-|-|TRBJ2-7
TGTGCCAGCAGTAGGATCGCCTACGAGCAGTACTTC
CASSRIAYEQYF
>TRBV6-1|many|-|TRBJ1-5
TGTGCCAGCAGCCCCTACAGGGCAAGTAGCAATCAGCCCCAGCATTTT
CASSPYRASSNQPQHF
>TRBV6-1|many|-|TRBJ2-1
TGTGCCAGCAGTGCGGGGCAGGGTTTATACGAGCAGTTCTTC
CASSAGQGLYEQFF
>TRBV7-6|many|-|TRBJ1-4
TGTGCCAGCAGCTTAGCGCCGACCGCAACTAATGAAAAACTGTTTTTT
CASSLAPTATNEKLFF
>TRBV7-9|-|-|TRBJ2-1
TGTGCCAGCAGCTTAATGTTTGACAATGAGCAGTTCTTC
CASSLMFDNEQFF
>TRBV5-5|-|-|TRBJ1-1
TGTGCCAGCAGCCCCGGCAGCATGAACACTGAAGCTTTCTTT
CASSPGSMNTEAFF
>TRBV7-6|many|TRBD1|TRBJ2-3
TGTGCCAGCAGCGTCAACAGGGGTTCAGATACGCAGTATTTT
CASSVNRGSDTQYF
>TRBV4-1|many|-|TRBJ1-1
TGCGCCAGCAGCCAAGAGAGGGCAGTGAACACTGAAGCTTTCTTT
CASSQERAVNTEAFF
>TRBV27|-|TRBD2|TRBJ2-4
TGTGCCAGCAGTCCCTCCATCCCGGGACTAGGAGGTTACATTCAGTACTTC
CASSPSIPGLGGYIQYF